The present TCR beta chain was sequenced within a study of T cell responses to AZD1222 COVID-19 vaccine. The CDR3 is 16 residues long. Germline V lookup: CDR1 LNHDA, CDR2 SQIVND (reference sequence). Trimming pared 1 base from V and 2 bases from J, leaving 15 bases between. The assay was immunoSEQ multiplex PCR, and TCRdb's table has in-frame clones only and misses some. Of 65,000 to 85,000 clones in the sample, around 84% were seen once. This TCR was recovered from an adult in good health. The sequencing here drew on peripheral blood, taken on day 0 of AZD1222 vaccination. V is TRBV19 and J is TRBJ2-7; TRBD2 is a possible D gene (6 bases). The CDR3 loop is CASSIGPREPPYEQYF. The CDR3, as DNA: TGTGCCAGTAGTATAGGCCCCCGGGAGCCGCCCTACGAGCAGTACTTC.